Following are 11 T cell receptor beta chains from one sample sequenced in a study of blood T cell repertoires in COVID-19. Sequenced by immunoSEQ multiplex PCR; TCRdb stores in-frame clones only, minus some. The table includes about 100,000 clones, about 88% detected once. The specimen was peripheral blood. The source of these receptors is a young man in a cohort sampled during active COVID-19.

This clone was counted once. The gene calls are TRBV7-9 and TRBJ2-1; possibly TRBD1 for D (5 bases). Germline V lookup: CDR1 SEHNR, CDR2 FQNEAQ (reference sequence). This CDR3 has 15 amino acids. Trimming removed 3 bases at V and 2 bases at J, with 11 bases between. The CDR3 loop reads CASSFSGLTYNEQFF. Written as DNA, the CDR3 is TGTGCCAGCAGCTTCTCAGGGCTGACCTACAATGAGCAGTTCTTC.

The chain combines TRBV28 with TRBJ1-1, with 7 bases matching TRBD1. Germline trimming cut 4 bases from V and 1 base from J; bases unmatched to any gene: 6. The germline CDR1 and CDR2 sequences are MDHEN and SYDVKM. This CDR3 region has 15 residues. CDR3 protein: CASSYPRTGNTEAFF. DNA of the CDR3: TGTGCCAGCAGTTACCCCCGGACAGGGAACACTGAAGCTTTCTTT.

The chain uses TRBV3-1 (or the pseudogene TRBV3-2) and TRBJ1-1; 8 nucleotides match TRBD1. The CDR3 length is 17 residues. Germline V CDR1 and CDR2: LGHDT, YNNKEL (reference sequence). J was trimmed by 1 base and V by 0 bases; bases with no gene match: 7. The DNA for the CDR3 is TGTGCCAGCAGCCAAGATCTCACAGGGGGAGGGAACACTGAAGCTTTCTTT. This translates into CASSQDLTGGGNTEAFF.

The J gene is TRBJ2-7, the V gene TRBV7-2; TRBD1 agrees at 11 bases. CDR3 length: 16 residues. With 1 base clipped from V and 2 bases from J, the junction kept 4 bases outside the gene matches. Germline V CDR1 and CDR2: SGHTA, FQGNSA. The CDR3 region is CASSLVAGQGAYEQYF. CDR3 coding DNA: TGTGCCAGCAGCTTAGTGGCGGGACAGGGGGCCTACGAGCAGTACTTC.

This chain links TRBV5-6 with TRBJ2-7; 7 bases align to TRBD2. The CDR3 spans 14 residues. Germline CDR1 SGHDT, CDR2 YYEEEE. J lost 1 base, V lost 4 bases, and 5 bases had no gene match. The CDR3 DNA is TGTGCCAGCAGCGGGGGACTACGATCCTACGAGCAGTACTTC. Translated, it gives CASSGGLRSYEQYF.

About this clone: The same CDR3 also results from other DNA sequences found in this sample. The CDR3 DNA sequence: TGTGCCAGCAGCTTGGGGACAGGGCGCAATGAGCAGTTCTTC. Its translation: CASSLGTGRNEQFF. The V call is TRBV5-5, the J call TRBJ2-1, with 8 bases that match TRBD1. The trim removed 0 bases at V and 6 bases at J, leaving 2 bases unmatched. Germline V gene lookup returns CDR1 SGHKS and CDR2 YYEKEE (reference sequence). The CDR3 contains 14 residues.

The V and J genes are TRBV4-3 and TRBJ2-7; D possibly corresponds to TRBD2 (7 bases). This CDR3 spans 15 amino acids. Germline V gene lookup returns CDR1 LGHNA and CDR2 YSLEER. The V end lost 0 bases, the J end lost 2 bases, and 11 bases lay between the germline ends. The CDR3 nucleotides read TGCGCCAGCAGCCAAGAAGGGGGGGCCACCTACGAGCAGTACTTC. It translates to CASSQEGGATYEQYF.

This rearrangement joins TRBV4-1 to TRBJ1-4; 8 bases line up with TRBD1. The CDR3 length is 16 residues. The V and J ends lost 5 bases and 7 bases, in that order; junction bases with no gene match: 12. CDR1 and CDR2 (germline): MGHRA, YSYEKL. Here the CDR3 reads CASSSSGGLVREKLFF. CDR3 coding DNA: TGCGCCAGCAGCTCCTCAGGGGGCCTGGTGCGTGAAAAACTGTTTTTT.

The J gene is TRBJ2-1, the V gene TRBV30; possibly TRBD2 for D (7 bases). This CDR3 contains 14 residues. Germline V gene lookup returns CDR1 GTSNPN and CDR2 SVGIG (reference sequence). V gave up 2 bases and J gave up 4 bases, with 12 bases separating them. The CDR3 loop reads CAWSNGGPYNEQFF. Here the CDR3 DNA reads TGTGCCTGGAGTAACGGGGGGCCGTACAATGAGCAGTTCTTC.

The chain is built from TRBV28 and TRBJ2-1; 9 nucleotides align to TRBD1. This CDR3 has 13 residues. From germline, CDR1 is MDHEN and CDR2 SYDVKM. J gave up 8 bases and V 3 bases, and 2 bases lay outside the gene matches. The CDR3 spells CASSFRDRDEQFF. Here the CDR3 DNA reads TGTGCCAGCAGTTTTCGGGACAGGGATGAGCAGTTCTTC.

The CDR3 DNA follows: TGTGCCAGCAGTTCCCGACAGTCAACTCACTATGGCTACACCTTC. Protein sequence: CASSSRQSTHYGYTF. This chain joins TRBV27 and TRBJ1-2; possible D gene TRBD1, 5 bases. V lost 4 bases and J lost 3, with 15 bases in between. Germline V gives CDR1 MNHEY, CDR2 SMNVEV (reference sequence). The CDR3 sequence is 15 residues long.